These 4 T cell receptor beta chains share one sample of origin, sequenced in a study of OX40 agonist ivuxolimab in advanced cancers. The library was produced with the immunoSEQ multiplex PCR assay. In TCRdb, the immuneACCESS table is reduced to in-frame sequences with V and J assigned. These tables do not hold every clone; where another copy was compared, an unresolved V gene accounts for under half, and the others remain unexplained. Within this sample are 70,000 to 85,000 clones, with 70% to 90% of them counted one time only. The ten largest clones represent under 7% of the sample. The source material was CD4+ or CD8+ T cells sorted from blood, sampled in a trial of the OX40 agonist ivuxolimab. The receptors shown here come from an adult with an advanced solid tumor such as melanoma, head and neck, liver or kidney cancer.

The rearrangement joins TRBV30 to TRBJ2-2, with 10 bases identical to TRBD2. V gave up 2 bases and J gave up 7 bases; unmatched junction bases: 7. This CDR3 contains 15 residues. CDR1 is GTSNPN, CDR2 SVGIG, per germline (reference sequence). The CDR3 loop reads CAWSILAGVGGELFF. CDR3 nucleotides: TGTGCCTGGAGTATCCTAGCGGGAGTAGGCGGGGAGCTGTTTTTT. Supplemented by reference TRBV30 and TRBJ2-2, the full variable domain reads SQTIHQWPATLVQPVGSPLSLECTVEGTSNPNLYWYRQAAGRGLQLLFYSVGIGQISSEVPQNLSASRPQDRQFILSSKKLLLSDSGFYLCAWSILAGVGGELFFGEGSRLTVL.

This rearrangement joins TRBV7-9 to TRBJ2-1; TRBD1 might be the D (6 bases). V lost 5 bases and J lost 5, with 16 bases in between. There are 15 residues in the CDR3. Germline CDR1 and CDR2: SEHNR and FQNEAQ (reference sequence). The CDR3 region is CASSPAGTIDNEQFF. CDR3 nucleotide sequence: TGTGCCAGCAGCCCAGCCGGGACAATCGACAATGAGCAGTTCTTC.

The chain combines TRBV7-3 with TRBJ2-1; maybe TRBD2 (6 bases). The CDR3 is 17 residues long. Germline V gives CDR1 SGHTA, CDR2 FQGTGA. Between the trimmed V and J ends, which lost 5 bases and 0 bases, there was a span of 17 bases. The CDR3 region is CASSTPPGGFSYNEQFF. Here the CDR3 DNA reads TGTGCCAGCAGCACCCCCCCCGGGGGATTCTCCTACAATGAGCAGTTCTTC.

The chain couples TRBV7-8 to TRBJ2-7, with a tentative D call TRBD1 (5 bases). Germline V gene data show CDR1 as SGHVS and CDR2 as FQNEAQ. The CDR3 is 14 amino acids. The V gene lost 5 bases and the J gene lost 3 bases, with 14 bases spanning the gap. Written as DNA, the CDR3 is TGTGCCAGCAGCGTGGGGCAAAGGTACTACGAGCAGTACGTC. It yields the protein CASSVGQRYYEQYV.